This entry is about one T cell receptor (beta chain). Its antigen is currently unknown. One junction end disagrees with the germline gene, perhaps due to a read error. The CDR3 runs to 15 residues. Germline CDR1 is ENHRY and CDR2 is SYGVKD. The source of the sample is a study of blood T cells in healthy people across ages. Using a J-beta primer mix together with a sample-barcoded 5' primer, a second PCR was run for roughly 6 to 12 cycles. A single record per CDR3 protein comes from TCRdb applying MiXCR to the 5' RACE reads. Among about 1,400,000 distinct CDR3 sequences, 59% were seen once, and the ten largest hold about 6.7%. Broader study findings: While age rose, TCR beta diversity per million T cells dropped in a roughly linear way.

The sequence was collected from a man between 18 and 29 years old in good health. The sequenced sample was blood. The J gene is TRBJ2-7, the V gene TRBV10-3; D possibly uses TRBD1 or TRBD2 (5 bases each). The CDR3 sequence: CAISGTEWGSYEQYF. The CDR3 region has the DNA TGTGCCATAAGTGGGACGGAGTGGGGGTCCTACGAGCAGTACTTC.